One sample yielded the 21 T cell receptor beta chains listed below, sequenced in a study of T cell repertoires in cytomegalovirus infection. Which antigens these TCRs recognize remains unknown. TCRdb reprocessed the reads via MiXCR and lists one record per CDR3 protein. The table has a few hundred thousand distinct CDR3 sequences, 25% to 35% seen once; the top ten hold 15% to 20%. This material consisted of cultured PBMCs, taken from culture after CMV antigen stimulation. These TCRs come from a human donor in good health (CMV status not recorded). Some clones in this sample may be carry-over from other donors' samples.

This clonotype came up a few times. The chain uses TRBV5-4 and TRBJ1-2; no clear D. Germline V gene data show CDR1 as SGHNT and CDR2 as YYREEE (reference sequence). V was cut by 0 bases and J by 4 bases, with 10 bases left in between. This CDR3 comprises 14 residues. Here the CDR3 DNA reads TGTGCCAGCAGCTTGGTAACAGTTCCCTATGGCTACACCTTC. Translating gives CASSLVTVPYGYTF.

This sequence joins TRBV7-2 and TRBJ2-7; 12 nucleotides align to TRBD2. The trim removed 5 bases at V and 7 bases at J, leaving 15 bases unmatched. The CDR3 has 17 residues. In germline, CDR1 is SGHTA, CDR2 FQGNSA. CDR3 sequence (DNA): TGTGCCAGCAGCCTTAGCGGGCTAGCGGGAGGGCCGGGAGAGCAGTACGTC. Protein: CASSLSGLAGGPGEQYV.

The V call is TRBV2, the J call TRBJ2-3; 7 bases map to TRBD2. The CDR3 is 16 residues long. J was trimmed by 2 bases and V by 3 bases; bases with no gene match: 8. Germline values: CDR1 SNHLY, CDR2 FYNNEI. The CDR3 sequence: CASSDHGLADTDTQYF. The DNA for the CDR3 is TGTGCCAGCAGTGACCACGGGCTAGCGGACACAGATACGCAGTATTTT.

This clonotype was detected ten times or more. The chain links TRBV28 to TRBJ2-1; 7 bases are a match to TRBD2. Germline V CDR1 and CDR2: MDHEN, SYDVKM. V gave up 8 bases and J gave up 2 bases; unmatched junction bases: 9. This CDR3 region has 15 residues. The CDR3 DNA reads TGTGCCAGCCGAACTGGGGGGGAGGCCTACAATGAGCAGTTCTTC. Its protein product is CASRTGGEAYNEQFF.

The chain recombines TRBV20-1 with TRBJ2-1, with TRBD1 identical over 7 bases. Germline CDR1 and CDR2: DFQATT and SNEGSKA (reference sequence). J gave up 3 bases and V 3 bases, and 11 bases lay outside the gene matches. The CDR3 is 16 residues long. As DNA, the CDR3 is TGCAGTGCTAGTGGGGACAGCAATGCTGACTACAATGAGCAGTTCTTC. It is translated as CSASGDSNADYNEQFF.

The sample holds a few counts of this clonotype. The chain couples TRBV7-2 to TRBJ2-5; 8 bases map to TRBD1. The ends lost 1 base at V and 6 bases at J; junction bases unmatched: 4. Germline V gene sequence: CDR1 SGHTA, CDR2 FQGNSA. The CDR3 covers 14 residues. The CDR3 DNA follows: TGTGCCAGCAGCTTAGGGGACAGGAGTCAGACCCAGTACTTC. It encodes CASSLGDRSQTQYF.

A few counts support this clonotype. The chain couples TRBV28 to TRBJ2-1; TRBD2 aligns across 9 bases. Germline assignment: CDR1 MDHEN and CDR2 SYDVKM. The CDR3 is made up of 17 amino acids. V lost 3 bases to trimming and J lost 3 bases; unmatched junction nucleotides: 9. CDR3 loop: CASSFSVAGVGYNEQFF. CDR3 in DNA: TGTGCCAGCAGTTTCAGCGTAGCGGGAGTAGGCTACAATGAGCAGTTCTTC. Based on the CDR3 plus reference TRBV28 and TRBJ2-1, the full variable domain is DVKVTQSSRYLVKRTGEKVFLECVQDMDHENMFWYRQDPGLGLRLIYFSYDVKMKEKGDIPEGYSVSREKKERFSLILESASTNQTSMYLCASSFSVAGVGYNEQFFGPGTRLTVL.

This clonotype was detected only a few times. The rearrangement links TRBV7-9 to TRBJ2-7; 9 nucleotides line up with TRBD2. Germline V gives CDR1 SEHNR, CDR2 FQNEAQ (reference sequence). The J segment lost 7 bases and the V segment lost 0 bases, leaving 7 bases of the junction unmatched. The CDR3 has 15 amino acids. The CDR3 DNA follows: TGTGCCAGCAGCTTAGCTTTGGCTAGCGGGGAGGAGCAGTACGTC. Its translation is CASSLALASGEEQYV.

The V and J genes are TRBV7-8 and TRBJ2-7; 8 bases match TRBD2. V trimming: 2 bases; J trimming: 2 bases; junction bases outside the gene matches: 8. Per the germline V gene, CDR1 is SGHVS and CDR2 is FQNEAQ. CDR3 length: 16 residues. The DNA for the CDR3 is TGTGCCAGCAGCTTAATCTCGGGAGGGCCAGCCTACGAGCAGTACTTC. This codes for CASSLISGGPAYEQYF.

The chain joins TRBV7-2 to TRBJ2-2; tentatively, D is TRBD2 (6 bases). The V end was cut by 11 bases, the J end by 0 bases, with 10 bases between. The germline V gene has CDR1 SGHTA and CDR2 FQGNSA. This CDR3 comprises 13 residues. The CDR3 region has the DNA TGTGCCGGGCGGGACTCGAACACCGGGGAGCTGTTTTTT. Protein product: CAGRDSNTGELFF.

The CDR3 bases are TGCAGTGCTAGAGTAGTGGGTGTGGGAGTCACTGAAGCTTTCTTT. This gives the protein CSARVVGVGVTEAFF. This chain connects TRBV20-1 to TRBJ1-1; unclear D gene. The CDR3 extends over 15 amino acids. Germline V lookup: CDR1 DFQATT, CDR2 SNEGSKA (reference sequence). V lost 1 base to trimming and J lost 4 bases, with 16 bases between them.

The gene calls are TRBV7-2 and TRBJ2-1, with D possibly being TRBD2 (6 bases). This CDR3 is built from 12 residues. CDR1 is SGHTA and CDR2 is FQGNSA in the germline V gene. V gave up 0 bases and J gave up 15 bases, with 12 bases separating them. CDR3 coding DNA: TGTGCCAGCAGCTTAGCAAGGAGGGCACCGTTCTTC. This translates into CASSLARRAPFF.

The chain employs TRBV20-1 and TRBJ2-7; tentative D call: TRBD2 (5 bases). V gave up 4 bases and J gave up 5 bases, with 18 bases separating them. This CDR3 comprises 14 residues. CDR1 DFQATT and CDR2 SNEGSKA come from the germline V gene (reference sequence). The CDR3 bases are TGCAGTGCTAACCGCTTGGACTTTCCCGACGAGCAGTACTTC. This codes for CSANRLDFPDEQYF.

This clonotype has just a few counts. The V call is TRBV6-2 or TRBV6-3, the J call TRBJ1-5; D gene unclear. Germline V gene lookup returns CDR1 MNHEY and CDR2 SVGEGT. CDR3 size: 12 residues. Trimming pared 2 bases from V and 6 bases from J, leaving 5 bases between. The CDR3 here is CASSYDGQPQHF. CDR3 bases: TGTGCCAGCAGTTACGACGGTCAGCCCCAGCATTTT.

This clonotype has more than one count but fewer than ten. This sequence joins TRBV7-8 and TRBJ2-7; 8 bases match TRBD2. The CDR3 has 16 residues. Losses at the gene ends were 5 bases for V and 1 base for J; bases not matched to a gene: 10. From germline, CDR1 is SGHVS and CDR2 FQNEAQ. The DNA of the CDR3 is TGTGCCAGCAGCCCAATGGCGGGAGGCCCATCCTACGAGCAGTACTTC. As protein: CASSPMAGGPSYEQYF.

This clonotype has more than one count but fewer than ten. The V call is TRBV11-3, the J call TRBJ2-4, with TRBD2 as a possible D gene (5 bases). Trimming took off 1 base at V and 9 bases at J, with 10 bases between the two ends. The CDR3 totals 13 residues. In germline, CDR1 is SGHNT, CDR2 YENEEA. CDR3 region: CASSLGRGGIQYF. In nucleotides, the CDR3 is TGTGCCAGCAGCTTAGGCAGAGGAGGCATTCAGTACTTC.

The sample holds one count of this clonotype. The V and J genes are TRBV7-9 and TRBJ1-2; D is unresolved. V was clipped by 2 bases and J by 8 bases, with 12 bases between them. The CDR3 consists of 13 residues. Germline CDR1 and CDR2: SEHNR and FQNEAQ (reference sequence). The CDR3: CASSLSEGAGYTF. The DNA of the CDR3 is TGTGCCAGCAGCTTATCTGAGGGCGCGGGCTACACCTTC. The full variable domain, with the rest looked up from reference TRBV7-9 and TRBJ1-2, is DTGVSQNPRHKITKRGQNVTFRCDPISEHNRLYWYRQTLGQGPEFLTYFQNEAQLEKSRLLSDRFSAERPKGSFSTLEIQRTEQGDSAMYLCASSLSEGAGYTFGSGTRLTVV.

This chain uses TRBV7-2 with TRBJ1-5; D unclear. CDR1 is SGHTA and CDR2 is FQGNSA in the germline V gene. V was trimmed by 5 bases and J by 6 bases, leaving 14 bases between them. The CDR3 loop spans 14 amino acids. Here the CDR3 reads CASSAGSRGQPQHF. The CDR3 nucleotides read TGTGCCAGCAGCGCGGGGTCCCGCGGTCAGCCCCAGCATTTT.

At least ten counts were recorded for this clonotype. The gene calls are TRBV7-3 and TRBJ2-7, with 9 bases identical to TRBD1. V shed 3 bases and J 4 bases; nucleotides not matched to a gene: 4. Germline CDR1 reads SGHTA; CDR2 reads FQGTGA. The CDR3 is 14 residues long. The CDR3 region has the DNA TGTGCCAGCAGCTTCGGACAGGGGCCATACGAGCAGTACTTC. Protein: CASSFGQGPYEQYF.

This clonotype has only a few counts. The V call is TRBV7-9, the J call TRBJ2-3; TRBD2 aligns across 11 bases. The junction had 7 bases not matched to a gene; V was cut back by 3 bases and J by 8 bases. The CDR3 extends over 15 amino acids. Germline CDR1 SEHNR, CDR2 FQNEAQ (reference sequence). CDR3: CASSLGTSGGGTQYF. The CDR3 nucleotides are TGTGCCAGCAGCTTGGGGACTAGCGGTGGGGGTACGCAGTATTTT.

V usage is TRBV11-2 and J usage is TRBJ1-1; D might be TRBD1 (5 bases). The CDR3 contains 12 residues. V was clipped by 5 bases and J by 9 bases, with 13 bases between them. Germline values: CDR1 SGHAT, CDR2 FQNNGV. CDR3 in DNA: TGTGCCAGCAGCCCCCCCGGGACCAAAGCTTTCTTT. Its translation: CASSPPGTKAFF.